This T cell receptor beta chain was sequenced during a study of Ad26.COV2.S vaccination and SARS-CoV-2 variants. Overall study context: Ad26.COV2.S was injected intramuscularly once or twice, 56 days apart.

The sample's treatment: around 19 received Ad26.COV2.S at low or high dose, single or two shots; about 5 received placebo; per-sample allocation not given. Day 63 following the first vaccine or placebo injection was when the samples were taken. Sequencing was performed with immunoSEQ multiplex PCR; in TCRdb, only in-frame clones are kept and a portion is missing. The data show some 450,000 clones, 90% seen once. V gave up 5 bases and J gave up 9 bases, with 11 bases separating them. The CDR3 covers 13 residues. Germline values: CDR1 MDHEN, CDR2 SYDVKM. General study findings and limits: Total T cell responses were possibly underestimated by TCR breadth and depth analyses.

Comments on this clone: What it recognizes is unknown.

The rearrangement links TRBV28 to TRBJ1-6, with unresolved D. This TCR was sampled from a person aged 18 to 59 who received the Ad26.COV2.S COVID-19 vaccine or a placebo. The sequencing used peripheral blood, collected in a trial of Ad26.COV2.S vaccine versus placebo. In nucleotides, the CDR3 is TGTGCCAGCAGTCGCCATGGAATTTCACCCCTCCACTTT. This gives the protein CASSRHGISPLHF.